One and the same sample provided the 21 T cell receptor beta chains below, sequenced in a study of T cell responses to AZD1222 COVID-19 vaccine. The assay was immunoSEQ multiplex PCR, and TCRdb's table has in-frame clones only and misses some. This table holds 55,000 to 75,000 clones, roughly 90% found once. This specimen consisted of peripheral blood, obtained on day 0 of AZD1222 vaccination. The receptors were sampled from an adult in good health.

The genes are TRBV30 and TRBJ1-4; D may be TRBD1 (5 bases). Germline CDR1 and CDR2: GTSNPN and SVGIG (reference sequence). V shed 2 bases and J shed 5 bases, with 15 bases lying between them. The CDR3 spans 15 residues. DNA for the CDR3: TGTGCCTGGAGTCCAACGGGCAGGGTGAATGAAAAACTGTTTTTT. Protein product: CAWSPTGRVNEKLFF.

J is TRBJ2-7 and V is TRBV10-3; TRBD1 aligns across 8 bases. The germline V gene encodes CDR1 ENHRY and CDR2 SYGVKD. J lost 4 bases, V lost 0 bases, and 2 bases had no gene match. The CDR3 covers 14 residues. This chain's CDR3 is CAISESTGGYEQYF. In DNA, the CDR3 is TGTGCCATCAGTGAGTCCACAGGGGGTTACGAGCAGTACTTC.

The J gene is TRBJ2-7, the V gene TRBV2; 7 bases line up with TRBD1. V was clipped by 4 bases and J by 3 bases; unmatched bases: 3. The CDR3 is made up of 13 amino acids. CDR1 is SNHLY, CDR2 FYNNEI, per germline. The CDR3 protein is CASSGQGRYEQYF. The CDR3 DNA sequence: TGTGCCAGCAGTGGACAGGGACGCTACGAGCAGTACTTC.

In this sample, this clone turned up a few times. The gene calls are TRBV2 and TRBJ1-3, with D uncertain. Trimming took 1 base from V and 4 from J, leaving 2 bases between them. Germline V gives CDR1 SNHLY, CDR2 FYNNEI. There are 12 residues in the CDR3. CDR3 region: CASSEEGNTIYF. The CDR3 coding sequence is TGTGCCAGCAGTGAAGAAGGAAACACCATATATTTT. Full variable domain (remainder filled in from reference TRBV2 and TRBJ1-3): EPEVTQTPSHQVTQMGQEVILRCVPISNHLYFYWYRQILGQKVEFLVSFYNNEISEKSEIFDDQFSVERPDGSNFTLKIRSTKLEDSAMYFCASSEEGNTIYFGEGSWLTVV.

The rearrangement uses TRBV6-5 and TRBJ2-2; 9 positions match TRBD1. The V segment lost 7 bases and the J segment 6 bases; nucleotides outside the gene matches: 9. The V gene's germline CDR1 is MNHEY and CDR2 SVGAGI. The CDR3 has 15 residues. CDR3 DNA sequence: TGTGCCAGCACCTCACCTAGGACAGGGGCCGGGGAGCTGTTTTTT. Its translation: CASTSPRTGAGELFF.

The genes are TRBV5-1 and TRBJ2-2; TRBD2 agrees at 8 bases. J lost 6 bases, V lost 0 bases, and 1 base had no gene match. There are 14 residues in the CDR3. Germline V lookup: CDR1 SGHRS, CDR2 YFSETQ. CDR3 loop: CASSLELAAGELFF. In nucleotides, the CDR3 is TGCGCCAGCAGCTTGGAACTAGCGGCCGGGGAGCTGTTTTTT.

This clone was observed a single time. The chain uses TRBV5-4 and TRBJ2-7, with D possibly being TRBD1 or TRBD2 (5 bases each). This CDR3 has 13 residues. The germline V gene has CDR1 SGHNT and CDR2 YYREEE (reference sequence). Trimming left V 4 bases short and J 9 bases short, with 17 bases between. DNA for the CDR3: TGTGCCAGCAGCCTAAATCCGGGACGTCGGCAGTACTTC. This translates into CASSLNPGRRQYF.

V gene TRBV30 combines with J gene TRBJ1-2; 8 bases map to TRBD1. The V segment lost 4 bases and the J segment 8 bases; nucleotides outside the gene matches: 12. Germline assignment: CDR1 GTSNPN and CDR2 SVGIG (reference sequence). This CDR3 contains 14 residues. The CDR3, as DNA: TGTGCCTGGACCCCCACGACAGGGGATGGGGGCTACACCTTC. It codes for CAWTPTTGDGGYTF.

This clone is a singleton in its sample. The chain employs TRBV29-1 and TRBJ1-2; TRBD1 agrees at 11 bases. This CDR3 is 13 amino acids long. The V gene's germline CDR1 is SQVTM and CDR2 ANQGSEA. V gave up 5 bases and J gave up 9 bases; unmatched junction bases: 8. The DNA for the CDR3 is TGCAGCGTTTCCTCCGGGACAGGGGGGCGCTACACCTTC. Residues: CSVSSGTGGRYTF.

The chain is built from TRBV11-2 and TRBJ1-5; no definite D call. The CDR3 contains 13 residues. Trimming shortened V by 0 bases and J by 6 bases, and 6 bases separated the two germline ends. Per germline, CDR1 SGHAT and CDR2 FQNNGV. CDR3 coding DNA: TGTGCCAGCAGCTTAGATCCGGGTCAGCCCCAGCATTTT. Its translation is CASSLDPGQPQHF.

The J gene is TRBJ2-3, the V gene TRBV27; TRBD1 matches 8 bases. The J segment lost 2 bases and the V segment lost 6 bases, leaving 7 bases of the junction unmatched. Germline V lookup: CDR1 MNHEY, CDR2 SMNVEV (reference sequence). The CDR3 length is 15 residues. The chain's CDR3 is CASRNRGRYTDTQYF. The CDR3 nucleotides read TGTGCCAGCAGAAACAGGGGGAGATACACAGATACGCAGTATTTT.

This chain connects TRBV18 to TRBJ2-5, with a possible D match to TRBD2 (5 bases). The germline CDR1 and CDR2 sequences are KGHSH and LQKENI. The CDR3 spans 14 residues. V lost 2 bases, J lost 1 base, and 8 bases lay in between. The CDR3 reads CASSPSRGQETQYF. CDR3 DNA sequence: TGTGCCAGCTCACCATCTCGGGGCCAAGAGACCCAGTACTTC. The complete variable domain, with remaining parts taken from reference TRBV18 and TRBJ2-5, reads NAGVMQNPRHLVRRRGQEARLRCSPMKGHSHVYWYRQLPEEGLKFMVYLQKENIIDESGMPKERFSAEFPKEGPSILRIQQVVRGDSAAYFCASSPSRGQETQYFGPGTRLLVL.

V is TRBV7-8 and J is TRBJ2-4; 8 positions agree with TRBD2. J gave up 3 bases and V 5 bases, and 6 bases lay outside the gene matches. Per germline, CDR1 SGHVS and CDR2 FQNEAQ. The CDR3 runs to 15 residues. The CDR3 is CASSLPSGGKNIQYF. The DNA of the CDR3 is TGTGCCAGCAGCCTGCCGAGCGGGGGCAAAAACATTCAGTACTTC.

The chain uses TRBV3-1 (or the pseudogene TRBV3-2) and TRBJ2-3; D might be TRBD2 (5 bases). The germline V gene encodes CDR1 LGHDT and CDR2 YNNKEL (reference sequence). V lost 5 bases and J lost 1, with 13 bases in between. The CDR3 length is 15 residues. The CDR3 sequence: CASSTLVSGTDTQYF. The DNA for the CDR3 is TGTGCCAGCAGCACCTTGGTTAGCGGCACAGATACGCAGTATTTT.

The V gene is TRBV21-1, the J gene TRBJ1-1; the D call of TRBD1 is as the table states it, not checked on the DNA. TRBV21-1 is flagged as a pseudogene. This CDR3 is 15 amino acids long. The CDR3 sequence is CANWRDRGFGTEAFF. Here the CDR3 DNA reads TGTGCCAACTGGCGGGACAGGGGTTTTGGGACTGAAGCTTTCTTT.

The chain recombines TRBV29-1 with TRBJ1-1; D might be TRBD1 (6 bases). Germline assignment: CDR1 SQVTM and CDR2 ANQGSEA. The CDR3 extends over 13 amino acids. Trimming stripped 4 bases from V and 5 bases from J, with 14 bases between. The CDR3 sequence: CSVGWARGTEAFF. In nucleotides, the CDR3 is TGCAGCGTTGGATGGGCCAGGGGAACTGAAGCTTTCTTT. The full variable domain, in which reference TRBV29-1 and TRBJ1-1 provide the parts outside the CDR3, is SAVISQKPSRDICQRGTSLTIQCQVDSQVTMMFWYRQQPGQSLTLIATANQGSEATYESGFVIDKFPISRPNLTFSTLTVSNMSPEDSSIYLCSVGWARGTEAFFGQGTRLTVV.

The V and J genes are TRBV5-1 and TRBJ2-3; weak D call: TRBD1 (6 bases). Germline-derived CDR1 and CDR2 are SGHRS and YFSETQ. Trimming left V 7 bases short and J 0 bases short, with 15 bases between. This CDR3 contains 15 residues. CDR3 loop: CASGPGHTSTDTQYF. DNA for the CDR3: TGCGCCAGCGGACCGGGACATACTAGCACAGATACGCAGTATTTT.

This clone is a singleton in its sample. The chain is built from TRBV18 and TRBJ1-6; 7 bases are a match to TRBD1. CDR1 and CDR2 (germline): KGHSH, LQKENI. There are 14 residues in the CDR3. Trimming at V came to 2 bases and at J to 6 bases, leaving 1 base not matched to a gene. The chain's CDR3 is CASSPGTVNSPLHF. DNA for the CDR3: TGTGCCAGCTCACCAGGGACAGTTAATTCACCCCTCCACTTT.

The CDR3 nucleotides read TGTGCCAGCAGTCCCTGGGGACAGGGAAAAGAGACCCAGTACTTC. Its translation: CASSPWGQGKETQYF. This chain connects TRBV6-5 to TRBJ2-5; 9 bases align to TRBD1. The germline CDR1 and CDR2 sequences are MNHEY and SVGAGI. The CDR3 runs 15 residues. The V and J ends lost 5 bases and 3 bases, in that order; junction bases with no gene match: 7.

The CDR3 region is CASSTKGGREEQYF. CDR3 DNA: TGCGCCAGCAGTACCAAAGGGGGGCGCGAAGAGCAGTACTTC. The chain is built from TRBV5-1 and TRBJ2-7, with D perhaps being TRBD1 or TRBD2 (6 bases each). The CDR3 loop spans 14 amino acids. The germline gives CDR1 SGHRS, CDR2 YFSETQ. V was pared by 5 bases and J by 7 bases, with 19 bases between.

The chain couples TRBV6-5 to TRBJ2-1, with D perhaps TRBD1 (6 bases). V was clipped by 4 bases and J by 10 bases, with 14 bases between them. Germline CDR1 is MNHEY and CDR2 is SVGAGI. The CDR3 covers 13 residues. The CDR3 protein is CASSSAWGTEQFF. CDR3 in DNA: TGTGCCAGCAGTTCCGCGTGGGGGACAGAGCAGTTCTTC.